The rows below give T cell receptor beta chains drawn from one sample of a study of chemoradiotherapy in HPV16-positive cancers. Assay used: immunoSEQ multiplex PCR; TCRdb lists only in-frame clones, some missing. The repertoire holds about 11,000 clones, with approximately 69% as singletons. The specimen was taken from a patient who underwent chemoradiotherapy. All receptors derive from a human donor with HPV-associated anogenital cancer. Each CDR3 is given with its conserved first and last residue. D genes are given only for firm matches. A row's size may be missing; if present it is once, few, many or a size class.

.	TRBV6-6	13	TRBJ1-5	.	TGTGCCAGCAGGTCAGGGAACAATCAGCCCCAGCATTTT	CASRSGNNQPQHF
TRBD1	TRBV6-6	14	TRBJ1-1	.	TGTGCCAGCAGCCATACTACAGGGGACACTGAAGCTTTCTTT	CASSHTTGDTEAFF
TRBD2	TRBV10-3	17	TRBJ2-1	once	TGTGCCATCAAGAGGACTAGCGGGATCCCCTCCTACAATGAGCAGTTCTTC	CAIKRTSGIPSYNEQFF
.	TRBV7-2	14	TRBJ2-3	.	TGTGCCAGCGGAATTTCGGGCGGATCCGATACGCAGTATTTT	CASGISGGSDTQYF
.	TRBV5-1	13	TRBJ2-2	.	TGCGCCAGCAGCTTGGTGGGTACCGGGGAGCTGTTTTTT	CASSLVGTGELFF
.	TRBV29-1	12	TRBJ1-1	.	TGCAGCGTTGGCAGGGGGAACACTGAAGCTTTCTTT	CSVGRGNTEAFF
TRBD1	TRBV18	14	TRBJ1-4	.	TGTGCCAGCTCACCACAGACAGGGGGTGAAAAACTGTTTTTT	CASSPQTGGEKLFF
TRBD2	TRBV27	15	TRBJ2-7	.	TGTGCCAGCTCCCTATTAGCGGGTCCTCCCTACGAGCAGTACTTC	CASSLLAGPPYEQYF
.	TRBV7-9	14	TRBJ1-1	.	TGTGCCAGCAGCTTTTCGGGGTTAGACACTGAAGCTTTCTTT	CASSFSGLDTEAFF
.	TRBV29-1	16	TRBJ1-5	.	TGCAGCGTTGTCCCCTCAGGGTGGGATAGCAATCAGCCCCAGCATTTT	CSVVPSGWDSNQPQHF
.	TRBV7-9	15	TRBJ1-1	.	TGTGCCAGCAGCTTGGAGATCGGAAGAACTACTGAAGCTTTCTTT	CASSLEIGRTTEAFF
TRBD1	TRBV6-5	14	TRBJ1-1	.	TGTGCCAGCAGAACGGGACAGGTGAACACTGAAGCTTTCTTT	CASRTGQVNTEAFF
.	TRBV9	12	TRBJ1-2	.	TGTGCCAGCCAGCGGGGCGCCGTTGGCTACACCTTC	CASQRGAVGYTF
.	TRBV11-2	17	TRBJ1-2	.	TGTGCCAGCAGCTTAGCAAGCTGGGGCCGGCAGATCTATGGCTACACCTTC	CASSLASWGRQIYGYTF
.	TRBV7-8	14	TRBJ2-5	.	TGTGCCAGCAATTGGGGGGAGATCCAAGAGACCCAGTACTTC	CASNWGEIQETQYF
.	TRBV7-9	16	TRBJ1-2	.	TGTGCCAGCAGCCCAGACGGGGAGGGTCGTAACTATGGCTACACCTTC	CASSPDGEGRNYGYTF
.	TRBV9	15	TRBJ2-1	.	TGTGCCAGCAGCGTAGCGGTGTCCCCAGGGAATGAGCAGTTCTTC	CASSVAVSPGNEQFF
.	TRBV4-3	15	TRBJ1-6	.	TGCGCCAGCAGCCAGAAGAGTGGGGGAAATTCACCCCTCCACTTT	CASSQKSGGNSPLHF
.	TRBV6-6	11	TRBJ1-4	.	TGTGCCAGCACCACCAGTGAAAAACTGTTTTTT	CASTTSEKLFF
TRBD2	TRBV27	15	TRBJ2-5	.	TGTGCCAGCAGCACTTCGGGGGGGCCGTGGGAGACCCAGTACTTC	CASSTSGGPWETQYF
.	TRBV2	13	TRBJ1-1	few	TGTGCCAGCAGTGAGGGGAGAAGGGGTGAAGCTTTCTTT	CASSEGRRGEAFF
.	TRBV6-1	13	TRBJ1-1	.	TGTGCCAGCAGTGATCGCAGGGGAACTGAAGCTTTCTTT	CASSDRRGTEAFF
.	TRBV11-2	14	TRBJ2-1	few	TGTGCCAGCAGCCCCCTGAGAGGGAACAATGAGCAGTTCTTC	CASSPLRGNNEQFF
.	TRBV6-1	15	TRBJ1-2	.	TGTGCCAGCAGTGAACACGTGAGGGGGGACTATGGCTACACCTTC	CASSEHVRGDYGYTF
TRBD2	TRBV27	14	TRBJ2-1	.	TGTGCCAGCAAAACGAGCGGGAGGTCGGATGAGCAGTTCTTC	CASKTSGRSDEQFF
.	TRBV7-9	14	TRBJ2-1	once	TGTGCCAGCAGCTTATCCTCGGGGCCGAGTGAGCAGTTCTTC	CASSLSSGPSEQFF
.	TRBV7-9	16	TRBJ2-4	few	TGTGCCAGCAGCTTAAATCTAGGGCAGGGACGGAACATTCAGTACTTC	CASSLNLGQGRNIQYF
.	TRBV11-3	15	TRBJ2-7	few	TGTGCCAGCAGCTACTTAGGACGGAGCTCCTACGAGCAGTACTTC	CASSYLGRSSYEQYF
.	TRBV11-2	11	TRBJ2-1	.	TGTGCCAGCAGCTTAACCAATGAGCAGTTCTTC	CASSLTNEQFF
.	TRBV27	12	TRBJ2-7	few	TGTGCCAGCAGTTCGGGGAGCTACGAGCAGTACTTC	CASSSGSYEQYF
.	TRBV28	13	TRBJ1-1	once	TGTGCCAGCACCCTAGGGGGGGGGCGAGAAGCTTTCTTT	CASTLGGGREAFF
.	TRBV13	13	TRBJ2-1	few	TGTGCCAGCAGCTTTCCCTTCGGAGATGAGCAGTTCTTC	CASSFPFGDEQFF
TRBD1	TRBV10-3	16	TRBJ1-2	.	TGTGCCATCAGTGAGTTGAGACAGGGCGTTAACTATGGCTACACCTTC	CAISELRQGVNYGYTF
.	TRBV29-1	12	TRBJ2-6	.	TGCAGCGTTATTGCTGGGGCCAACGTCCTGACTTTC	CSVIAGANVLTF
.	TRBV5-1	14	TRBJ1-2	.	TGCGCCAGCAGCCCCACGGGGGCTAACTATGGCTACACCTTC	CASSPTGANYGYTF
TRBD1	TRBV11-1	14	TRBJ1-2	few	TGTGCCAGCAGCTTGGACAGGGACCCTAGGGGCTACACCTTC	CASSLDRDPRGYTF
TRBD1	TRBV27	16	TRBJ1-2	.	TGTGCCAGCAGTTTAGGGCGACAGGGCCTAAACTATGGCTACACCTTC	CASSLGRQGLNYGYTF
TRBD1	TRBV7-9	13	TRBJ1-5	few	TGTGCCAGCAGCCGGGACAGGGTCGATCCCCAGCATTTT	CASSRDRVDPQHF
TRBD2	TRBV7-6	16	TRBJ2-7	.	TGTGCCAGCAGCCTTAATCCGACTAGCGGGTCCTACGAGCAGTACTTC	CASSLNPTSGSYEQYF
.	TRBV19	14	TRBJ2-5	.	TGTGCCAGTAGTCGTGAACCTAGGCGCGGGACCCAGTACTTC	CASSREPRRGTQYF
TRBD2	TRBV4-1	18	TRBJ2-7	.	TGCGCCAGCAGCCAGACGACAGTAGCGGGGACATTCTCCTACGAGCAGTACTTC	CASSQTTVAGTFSYEQYF
.	TRBV5-1	16	TRBJ1-1	once	TGCGCCAGCAGCACCGTCGGGGGGCTGGTGAACACTGAAGCTTTCTTT	CASSTVGGLVNTEAFF
.	TRBV7-9	12	TRBJ1-1	.	TGTGCCAGCTTGTATCCGAACACTGAAGCTTTCTTT	CASLYPNTEAFF
.	TRBV6-5	12	TRBJ2-5	.	TGTGCCAGCAGCCGACAGAAAGAGACCCAGTACTTC	CASSRQKETQYF